This T cell receptor (beta chain) is from a study of T-cell memory formation after mild COVID-19. UMIs and sample barcodes were carried by the TCR alpha and TCR beta cDNA libraries that 5'RACE produced using constant-segment primers. TCRdb recomputed calls from the 5' RACE reads with MiXCR, one row per CDR3 protein. The sample records about 400,000 distinct CDR3 sequences, roughly a quarter being singletons. Trimming removed 3 bases at V and 2 bases at J, with 14 bases between. The CDR3 is 15 amino acids. The V gene's germline CDR1 is SGDLS and CDR2 YYNGEE. This clonotype was recorded a few times. What it binds is unknown. General study findings and limits: There was a balanced CD4/CD8 profile in clones contracting day 15 to 85, and later expanders leaned CD4+. Those CD4+ clones that contracted were mainly in CM and EM (CD8+ ones in EMRA).

This chain links TRBV9 with TRBJ2-5, with a weak D call TRBD1 (6 bases). Sequencing used PBMCs or a T cell subset sorted from them (not recorded which). This TCR came from an adult woman who had mild COVID-19 (a few samples of this study predate the infection). Cell type and time point are not known. CDR3 sequence (DNA): TGTGCCAGCAGCGCCACAGGGATGGGTCAAGAGACCCAGTACTTC. This sequence encodes CASSATGMGQETQYF.